The clone carrying this T cell receptor (beta chain) was picked up many times. What it binds is not known. From RNA, the CDR3 regions of TCR beta chains were amplified and sequenced. First-round RT-PCR relied on HTBI primers, and a second-round multiplex PCR came next. TCRdb reprocessed the multiplex PCR reads with MiXCR, giving one entry per CDR3 protein. The table lists about 370,000 distinct CDR3 sequences, roughly a sixth of them singletons. The sample is drawn from a study of Graves' ophthalmopathy and Graves' hyperthyroidism. Study results and caveats: Separation of ophthalmopathy from stable hyperthyroidism was achieved by a 13-signature model, at 85% to 90% sensitivity and roughly 81% specificity.

Being free of ophthalmopathy for 18 months of follow-up defined stable hyperthyroidism. Clinical symptoms and serum thyroxine were used for diagnosis; TRAb, thyroid ultrasound and orbital computed tomography were also relied on. PBMCs were isolated by Ficoll-Paque density gradient centrifugation, using approximately 10 ml of fresh peripheral blood as the starting material. V dropped 3 bases and J dropped 6 bases, with 11 bases sitting between them. This CDR3 has 13 residues. Germline V lookup: CDR1 GTSNPN, CDR2 SVGIG (reference sequence). The chain recombines TRBV30 with TRBJ2-2; no clear D gene. The sequenced sample was peripheral blood. The clonotype was recovered from an adult woman with stable Graves' hyperthyroidism. This chain's CDR3 is CAWSMNRPGELFF. The CDR3 coding sequence is TGTGCCTGGAGCATGAATAGGCCCGGGGAGCTGTTTTTT.